Following are 20 T cell receptor beta chains from one sample sequenced in a study of cytomegalovirus exposure and HLA in healthy donors. Both 60 Vbeta primers and 13 Jbeta primers went into the PCR. Data came from immunoSEQ multiplex PCR; TCRdb stores just in-frame clones and leaves some out. In the table there are more than 100,000 clones, around 69% of which are singletons. The sample comprised PBMCs. The receptors were sampled from a woman aged 40 to 50 in good health and CMV-seropositive.

A few counts support this clone. The J gene is TRBJ2-5, the V gene TRBV7-8, with 7 bases fitting TRBD1. The V gene end was trimmed by 5 bases and the J gene end by 5 bases; junction bases not matched to a gene: 11. The CDR3 consists of 15 residues. Germline lookup yields CDR1 SGHVS and CDR2 FQNEAQ. In DNA, the CDR3 is TGTGCCAGCAGCCTGTGGGACAGCGAAGGGGAGACCCAGTACTTC. Amino acids: CASSLWDSEGETQYF. Based on the CDR3 plus reference TRBV7-8 and TRBJ2-5, the full variable domain is GAGVSQSPRYKVAKRGQDVALRCDPISGHVSLFWYQQALGQGPEFLTYFQNEAQLDKSGLPSDRFFAERPEGSVSTLKIQRTQQEDSAVYLCASSLWDSEGETQYFGPGTRLLVL.

Here the CDR3 reads CASSQDKASGGADTQYF. CDR3 coding DNA: TGCGCCAGCAGCCAAGATAAGGCTAGCGGGGGAGCAGATACGCAGTATTTT. The chain links TRBV4-3 to TRBJ2-3; 10 nucleotides agree with TRBD2. J gave up 4 bases and V 0 bases, and 7 bases lay outside the gene matches. Germline values: CDR1 LGHNA, CDR2 YSLEER. The CDR3 runs 17 residues.

This sequence joins TRBV5-6 and TRBJ2-7; D uncertain. The CDR3 spans 14 residues. Germline V gene lookup returns CDR1 SGHDT and CDR2 YYEEEE. V lost 0 bases and J lost 1, with 8 bases in between. This chain's CDR3 is CASSLGLPSYEQYF. The CDR3 coding sequence is TGTGCCAGCAGCTTGGGACTTCCGTCCTACGAGCAGTACTTC. Supplemented by reference TRBV5-6 and TRBJ2-7, the full variable domain reads DAGVTQSPTHLIKTRGQQVTLRCSPKSGHDTVSWYQQALGQGPQFIFQYYEEEERQRGNFPDRFSGHQFPNYSSELNVNALLLGDSALYLCASSLGLPSYEQYFGPGTRLTVT.

The V gene is TRBV27, the J gene TRBJ1-2, with 9 nucleotides matching TRBD1. Trimming cost V 6 bases and J 6 bases; bases outside gene matches: 5. The CDR3 sequence is 13 residues long. Germline CDR1 and CDR2: MNHEY and SMNVEV (reference sequence). This chain's CDR3 is CASSRTGVDGYTF. The CDR3 region has the DNA TGTGCCAGCAGCCGGACAGGGGTCGATGGCTACACCTTC.

This clone has more than one count but fewer than ten. CDR3 in amino acids: CASTGLGETQYF. The CDR3 DNA sequence: TGTGCCAGCACCGGACTAGGGGAGACCCAGTACTTC. The chain uses TRBV2 and TRBJ2-5, with 7 nucleotides matching TRBD2. The CDR3 runs to 12 residues. Germline CDR1 and CDR2: SNHLY and FYNNEI. The junction had 4 bases not matched to a gene; V was cut back by 7 bases and J by 5 bases.

The gene calls are TRBV5-4 and TRBJ2-7; TRBD1 aligns across 8 bases. The CDR3 covers 15 residues. Germline trimming cut 4 bases from V and 2 bases from J; bases unmatched to any gene: 8. CDR1 and CDR2 (germline): SGHNT, YYREEE (reference sequence). For the CDR3, the DNA is TGTGCCAGCAGCACAAGGACAGGGAACCCCTACGAGCAGTACTTC. Its protein product is CASSTRTGNPYEQYF.

This sequence joins TRBV5-4 and TRBJ1-4; 10 bases are a match to TRBD1. The CDR3 has 16 residues. Losses at the gene ends were 4 bases for V and 5 bases for J; bases not matched to a gene: 8. Germline CDR1 is SGHNT and CDR2 is YYREEE (reference sequence). CDR3 loop: CASSRGLGQGNEKLFF. The CDR3 nucleotides are TGTGCCAGCAGCCGAGGGTTGGGACAGGGGAATGAAAAACTGTTTTTT.

This clone came up once. The rearrangement joins TRBV7-9 to TRBJ1-1; D is unresolved. V shed 2 bases and J shed 0 bases, with 4 bases lying between them. CDR1 SEHNR and CDR2 FQNEAQ come from the germline V gene (reference sequence). The CDR3 loop spans 13 amino acids. CDR3: CASSLLMNTEAFF. The CDR3 nucleotides are TGTGCCAGCAGCTTACTAATGAACACTGAAGCTTTCTTT.

V and J are TRBV7-2 and TRBJ2-1; 13 nucleotides align to TRBD2. The CDR3 consists of 15 residues. CDR1 is SGHTA, CDR2 FQGNSA, per germline. V dropped 3 bases and J dropped 7; count of bases not matched to a gene: 3. The CDR3 spells CASSFTSGGENEQFF. The CDR3 nucleotides are TGTGCCAGCAGCTTTACTAGCGGGGGGGAAAATGAGCAGTTCTTC. Full variable domain (missing parts from reference TRBV7-2 and TRBJ2-1): GAGVSQSPSNKVTEKGKDVELRCDPISGHTALYWYRQSLGQGLEFLIYFQGNSAPDKSGLPSDRFSAERTGGSVSTLTIQRTQQEDSAVYLCASSFTSGGENEQFFGPGTRLTVL.

CDR3 nucleotide sequence: TGTGCCAGCAGAGCTGCCGATAGGAACACTGAAGCTTTCTTT. Its protein is CASRAADRNTEAFF. V is TRBV11-2 and J is TRBJ1-1, with D hard to call. This CDR3 is 14 amino acids long. Trimming took 6 bases from V and 1 from J, leaving 12 bases between them. CDR1 is SGHAT, CDR2 FQNNGV, per germline.

The J gene is TRBJ2-6, the V gene TRBV9; 7 bases agree with TRBD2. The CDR3 is 17 residues long. Per the germline V gene, CDR1 is SGDLS and CDR2 is YYNGEE. Germline trimming cut 3 bases from V and 0 bases from J; bases unmatched to any gene: 6. The CDR3 nucleotides read TGTGCCAGCAGCGCCTCGGGGGGAAGCTCTGGGGCCAACGTCCTGACTTTC. It codes for CASSASGGSSGANVLTF.

This clone turned up a few times. The V and J genes are TRBV19 and TRBJ1-5; no reliable D call. Per the germline V gene, CDR1 is LNHDA and CDR2 is SQIVND (reference sequence). The CDR3 sequence is 16 residues long. V gave up 3 bases and J gave up 5 bases, with 17 bases separating them. CDR3 in amino acids: CASSIGVSRRDQPQHF. Here the CDR3 DNA reads TGTGCCAGTAGTATCGGAGTCAGCCGAAGAGATCAGCCCCAGCATTTT.

The chain uses TRBV4-2 and TRBJ2-7; 7 bases map to TRBD1. The junction had 13 bases not matched to a gene; V was cut back by 0 bases and J by 5 bases. Germline loops: CDR1 LGHNA, CDR2 YNFKEQ. This CDR3 has 17 residues. CDR3 sequence (DNA): TGTGCCAGCAGCCAAGATATAGTAACAGGGGACCCGAACGAGCAGTACTTC. It yields the protein CASSQDIVTGDPNEQYF.

The rearrangement uses TRBV7-6 and TRBJ2-2; no definite D call. CDR1 and CDR2 from the germline V gene are SGHVS and FNYEAQ. The CDR3 is 14 residues long. V lost 5 bases and J lost 1, with 8 bases in between. CDR3 sequence reads: CASSLRQNTGELFF. In DNA form, the CDR3 reads TGTGCCAGCAGCCTCCGACAGAACACCGGGGAGCTGTTTTTT. The complete variable domain, with remaining parts taken from reference TRBV7-6 and TRBJ2-2, reads GAGVSQSPRYKVTKRGQDVALRCDPISGHVSLYWYRQALGQGPEFLTYFNYEAQQDKSGLPNDRFSAERPEGSISTLTIQRTEQRDSAMYRCASSLRQNTGELFFGEGSRLTVL.

V usage is TRBV4-1 and J usage is TRBJ1-5; D unresolved. Trimming left V 0 bases short and J 7 bases short, with 7 bases between. From germline, CDR1 is MGHRA and CDR2 YSYEKL. The CDR3 runs 13 residues. The CDR3 region is CASSQDLRQPQHF. CDR3 sequence (DNA): TGCGCCAGCAGCCAAGACCTACGGCAGCCCCAGCATTTT.

The chain combines TRBV19 with TRBJ1-1; 7 nucleotides line up with TRBD1. The J segment lost 1 base and the V segment lost 5 bases, leaving 1 base of the junction unmatched. Germline V gives CDR1 LNHDA, CDR2 SQIVND (reference sequence). The CDR3 is 13 amino acids. The CDR3 DNA reads as TGTGCCAGTAGTGACAGGGCGAACACTGAAGCTTTCTTT. This sequence encodes CASSDRANTEAFF.

This chain connects TRBV6-5 to TRBJ1-2; D not certain. V lost 0 bases and J lost 6, with 11 bases in between. The germline gives CDR1 MNHEY, CDR2 SVGAGI. The CDR3 sequence is 14 residues long. CDR3: CASSYSNEYHGYTF. The CDR3 DNA reads TGTGCCAGCAGTTACTCGAACGAGTATCATGGCTACACCTTC.

The V gene is TRBV7-2, the J gene TRBJ1-2; a weak D match, TRBD1 (6 bases). Trimming took 5 bases from V and 2 from J, leaving 12 bases between them. The CDR3 sequence is 14 residues long. CDR1 is SGHTA and CDR2 is FQGNSA in the germline V gene. The CDR3 is CASSPAGQNYGYTF. The CDR3 DNA sequence: TGTGCCAGCAGCCCAGCGGGACAAAACTATGGCTACACCTTC.

V usage is TRBV6-1 and J usage is TRBJ1-4, with 9 bases identical to TRBD1. The V and J ends lost 5 bases and 8 bases, in that order; junction bases with no gene match: 6. CDR1 and CDR2 (germline): MNHNS, SASEGT. The CDR3 consists of 14 residues. For the CDR3, the DNA is TGTGCCAGCAGTATGGGACAGGGAGGGGAAAAACTGTTTTTT. Encoded protein: CASSMGQGGEKLFF.

The chain links TRBV9 to TRBJ2-7; tentative D call: TRBD1 (5 bases). V lost 2 bases and J 0 bases, leaving 9 bases between the germline ends. CDR3 length: 14 residues. Germline loops: CDR1 SGDLS, CDR2 YYNGEE. The CDR3 is CASSVDSDSYEQYF. CDR3 coding DNA: TGTGCCAGCAGCGTCGACAGTGACTCCTACGAGCAGTACTTC.